These T cell receptor beta chains were read from a single sample in a study of cytomegalovirus exposure and HLA in healthy donors. Produced via immunoSEQ multiplex PCR; TCRdb's table is partial and in-frame only. The profile shows under 110,000 clones, approximately 72% of them singletons. Sequenced input: PBMCs. The receptors derive from a woman in her thirties or forties in good health and CMV-seronegative. CDR3s include the opening cysteine and the closing phenylalanine or tryptophan. D genes are given only for firm matches. Clone size, where shown, is once, few, many, or a class for clones that have expanded.

TRBV15	14	.	TRBD1	TRBJ2-7	TGTGCCACCAGCATAGACAGGGTAGATTACGAGCAGTACTTC	CATSIDRVDYEQYF
TRBV4-3	15	.	TRBD1	TRBJ1-5	TGCGCCAGCAGCCGGGATACGGGACAGGGTTCGTCCCAGCATTTT	CASSRDTGQGSSQHF
TRBV5-4	15	.	.	TRBJ2-6	TGTGCCAGCAGCATACAGGGCGGTGGGGCCAACGTCCTGACTTTC	CASSIQGGGANVLTF
TRBV15	12	.	.	TRBJ1-3	TGTGCCACCAGCCCCGAGGGAAACACCATATATTTT	CATSPEGNTIYF
TRBV2	16	few	.	TRBJ2-7	TGTGCCAGCAGTGAAGCTAGGAGGGGGCATACCTACGAGCAGTACTTC	CASSEARRGHTYEQYF
TRBV2	14	few	TRBD2	TRBJ2-7	TGTGCCAGCAAGAGCGGGGGGTACTCCTACGAGCAGTACTTC	CASKSGGYSYEQYF
TRBV30	14	few	.	TRBJ2-4	TGTGCCTGGAGTGTTCTGACACCAAAAAACATTCAGTACTTC	CAWSVLTPKNIQYF
TRBV6-6	16	.	TRBD1	TRBJ2-2	TGTGCCAGCAGAACTACAGGGGGCTGGAACACCGGGGAGCTGTTTTTT	CASRTTGGWNTGELFF
TRBV19	16	few	.	TRBJ2-7	TGTGCCAGTAGCCAAAGTTGGGCGGGGAGCTCCTACGAGCAGTACTTC	CASSQSWAGSSYEQYF
TRBV11-2	17	.	.	TRBJ2-3	TGTGCCAGCAGCCTCCCCCCTTGGGACACTAGCACAGATACGCAGTATTTT	CASSLPPWDTSTDTQYF
TRBV5-1	15	once	TRBD2	TRBJ2-7	TGCGCCAGCAGTAAAGCTAGCGGGAGTAAATACGAGCAGTACTTC	CASSKASGSKYEQYF
TRBV6-5	13	.	.	TRBJ2-5	TGTGCCAGCAGTTACGGGACTGGGGAGACCCAGTACTTC	CASSYGTGETQYF
TRBV19	13	.	TRBD2	TRBJ2-3	TGTGCCAGTAAACCCCTAGCGGCAGATACGCAGTATTTT	CASKPLAADTQYF
TRBV9	17	few	TRBD1	TRBJ1-6	TGTGCCAGCAGCAAAAGGACAGGAAACTCCTATAATTCACCCCTCCACTTT	CASSKRTGNSYNSPLHF
TRBV18	16	.	.	TRBJ1-1	TGTGCCAGCTCGCCAAACCTGAGGGATTTGAACACTGAAGCTTTCTTT	CASSPNLRDLNTEAFF
TRBV5-1	14	.	.	TRBJ1-1	TGCGCCAGCAGCACTCCCGACAGTGGCACCGAAGCTTTCTTT	CASSTPDSGTEAFF
TRBV7-8	13	.	.	TRBJ1-5	TGTGCCAGCAGCTTACAGGGCAATCAGCCCCAGCATTTT	CASSLQGNQPQHF
TRBV19	13	.	TRBD1	TRBJ2-1	TGTGCCAGTAAGGGACAGGGGAACAATGAGCAGTTCTTC	CASKGQGNNEQFF
TRBV7-8	15	.	TRBD1	TRBJ1-1	TGTGCCAGCAGCTTAGGAGGACAGGGGTCCACTGAAGCTTTCTTT	CASSLGGQGSTEAFF
TRBV5-1	13	once	.	TRBJ1-2	TGCGCCAGCAGCTTGGATCAGAACTATGGCTACACCTTC	CASSLDQNYGYTF
TRBV7-8	12	.	.	TRBJ2-2	TGTGCCAGCAGCGACCTAGCGCGGGAGCTGTTTTTT	CASSDLARELFF
TRBV28	14	.	.	TRBJ2-1	TGTGCCAGCAGTTTAAGCGTGCAGGGCAATGAGCAGTTCTTC	CASSLSVQGNEQFF
TRBV4-3	16	.	TRBD2	TRBJ2-7	TGCGCCAGCAGCCAAGGTGGAGCGGGGGGGCTCTACGAGCAGTACTTC	CASSQGGAGGLYEQYF
TRBV30	13	.	TRBD1	TRBJ2-1	TGTGCCCGGTCCCGGGACAGCTACAATGAGCAGTTCTTC	CARSRDSYNEQFF
TRBV9	16	few	.	TRBJ2-5	TGTGCCAGCAGCCTCTCCGCGGGGCTTTCCCAAGAGACCCAGTACTTC	CASSLSAGLSQETQYF
TRBV7-2	13	.	TRBD2	TRBJ2-7	TGTGCCAGTACTAGCGGCCCGACCTACGAGCAGTACTTC	CASTSGPTYEQYF
TRBV7-9	17	.	TRBD1	TRBJ2-1	TGTGCCAGCAGCTTTCCCAGCGGGACAGGGTATCACAATGAGCAGTTCTTC	CASSFPSGTGYHNEQFF
TRBV7-2	14	few	TRBD1	TRBJ2-7	TGTGCCAGCAGCACGGACAGGGTAGGCTACGAGCAGTACTTC	CASSTDRVGYEQYF
TRBV29-1	11	.	.	TRBJ2-2	TGCAGCGTTAGAACGGCCGGGGAGCTGTTTTTT	CSVRTAGELFF
TRBV21-1	18	.	.	TRBJ1-5	TGTGCCAGCAGCAAAACTTTTCTCCTCTCAGGGGTGAAGCAGCCCCAGCATTTT	CASSKTFLLSGVKQPQHF
TRBV5-8	15	few	.	TRBJ2-1	TGTGCCAGCAGTCCTGGGGGGGCCTCCTACAATGAGCAGTTCTTC	CASSPGGASYNEQFF
TRBV6-5	11	once	.	TRBJ2-7	TGTGCCAGCAGTTCCCTCAGCGAGCAGTACTTC	CASSSLSEQYF
TRBV7-3	14	.	TRBD1	TRBJ1-2	TGTTCCAGCAGTAAAACCGGGACAGACTATGGCTACACCTTC	CSSSKTGTDYGYTF
TRBV10-3	13	once	TRBD1	TRBJ2-7	TGTGCCATCAGTGACAGGGGGCCTGGCGAGCAGTACTTC	CAISDRGPGEQYF
TRBV18	13	few	.	TRBJ2-5	TGTGCCAGCTCACCGTCAGGGCTGGAGACCCAGTACTTC	CASSPSGLETQYF
TRBV7-9	14	.	.	TRBJ2-7	TGTGCCAGCAGCCAAAACAGGGAACCCTACGAGCAGTACTTC	CASSQNREPYEQYF
TRBV7-9	17	.	TRBD1	TRBJ2-7	TGTGCCAGCAGCTTCGAACCTGACAGGGGGAGCTCCTACGAGCAGTACTTC	CASSFEPDRGSSYEQYF
TRBV19	14	.	TRBD1	TRBJ2-1	TGTGCCAGTAGTGCGGACAGGGGCTACAATGAGCAGTTCTTC	CASSADRGYNEQFF
TRBV19	17	.	TRBD2	TRBJ2-1	TGTGCCAGTAGTATAGCTCGGACTAGCGGGGAATACAATGAGCAGTTCTTC	CASSIARTSGEYNEQFF
TRBV19	15	.	TRBD2	TRBJ2-1	TGTGCCACCCGGACTAGCGGGAGGGAGGGCAATGAGCAGTTCTTC	CATRTSGREGNEQFF
TRBV9	18	few	TRBD2	TRBJ2-2	TGTGCCAGCAGCTTCCGCCCCTTGGGGGGAGGGCTGGTCGGGGAGCTGTTTTTT	CASSFRPLGGGLVGELFF